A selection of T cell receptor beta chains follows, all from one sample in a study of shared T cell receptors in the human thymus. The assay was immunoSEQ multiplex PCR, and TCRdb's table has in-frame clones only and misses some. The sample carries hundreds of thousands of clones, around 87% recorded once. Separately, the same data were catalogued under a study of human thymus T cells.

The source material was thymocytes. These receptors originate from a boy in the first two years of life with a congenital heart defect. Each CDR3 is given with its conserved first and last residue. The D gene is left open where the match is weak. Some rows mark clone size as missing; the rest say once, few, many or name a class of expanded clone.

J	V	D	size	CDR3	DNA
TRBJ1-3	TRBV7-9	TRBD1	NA	CASSSGQGLSLSGNTIYF	TGTGCCAGCAGCTCGGGACAGGGGCTATCACTCTCTGGAAACACCATATATTTT
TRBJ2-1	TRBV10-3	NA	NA	CAISEGGNEQFF	TGTGCCATCAGTGAGGGAGGTAATGAGCAGTTCTTC
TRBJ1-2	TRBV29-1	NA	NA	CSAPITDGDGYTF	TGCAGCGCCCCAATTACGGACGGGGATGGCTACACCTTC
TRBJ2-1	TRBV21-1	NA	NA	CASMGSLGQAPYNEQFF	TGTGCCAGCATGGGGTCGCTAGGACAGGCCCCCTACAATGAGCAGTTCTTC
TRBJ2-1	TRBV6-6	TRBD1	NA	CASSYPRQGGGNEQFF	TGTGCCAGCAGTTACCCGAGACAGGGGGGAGGCAATGAGCAGTTCTTC
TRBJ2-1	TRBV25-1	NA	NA	CASSESLNEQFF	TGTGCCAGCAGTGAATCCCTCAATGAGCAGTTCTTC
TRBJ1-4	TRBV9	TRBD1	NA	CASSPGTEPNEKLFF	TGTGCCAGCAGCCCGGGGACAGAACCTAATGAAAAACTGTTTTTT
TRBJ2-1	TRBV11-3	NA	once	CASSPKLVSYNEQFF	TGTGCCAGCAGTCCTAAACTAGTTTCCTACAATGAGCAGTTCTTC
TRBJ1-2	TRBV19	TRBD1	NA	CASTRDRGQGYTF	TGTGCCAGTACACGGGACAGGGGGCAAGGCTACACCTTC
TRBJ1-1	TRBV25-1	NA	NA	CASIKGDTEAFF	TGTGCCAGCATAAAGGGGGACACTGAAGCTTTCTTT
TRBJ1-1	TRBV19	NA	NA	CATQRNTEAFF	TGTGCCACCCAGCGGAACACTGAAGCTTTCTTT
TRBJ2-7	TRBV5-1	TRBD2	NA	CASSLGLAGIRSYEQYF	TGCGCCAGCAGCTTGGGGCTAGCGGGGATCCGCTCCTACGAGCAGTACTTC
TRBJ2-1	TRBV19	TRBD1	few	CASSMRQGRGLYNEQFF	TGTGCCAGTAGTATGCGGCAGGGAAGGGGGCTATACAATGAGCAGTTCTTC
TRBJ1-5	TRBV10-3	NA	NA	CAIRFSYSNQPQHF	TGTGCCATCAGGTTTTCCTATAGCAATCAGCCCCAGCATTTT
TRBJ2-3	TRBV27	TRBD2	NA	CASSLSTSGGADTQYF	TGTGCCAGCAGTTTATCGACTAGCGGGGGGGCAGATACGCAGTATTTT
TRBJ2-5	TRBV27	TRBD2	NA	CASSPPNVAGGQETQYF	TGTGCCAGCAGTCCCCCTAATGTAGCGGGAGGGCAGGAGACCCAGTACTTC
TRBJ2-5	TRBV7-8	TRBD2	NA	CASSLGRAGLQETQYF	TGTGCCAGCAGCTTAGGTAGAGCGGGATTACAAGAGACCCAGTACTTC
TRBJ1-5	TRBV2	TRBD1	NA	CASSEPLDRSNQPQHF	TGTGCCAGCAGTGAACCTCTGGACAGGAGCAATCAGCCCCAGCATTTT
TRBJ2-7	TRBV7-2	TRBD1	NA	CASSRPDREEYEQYF	TGTGCCAGCAGCCGACCTGACAGGGAAGAATACGAGCAGTACTTC
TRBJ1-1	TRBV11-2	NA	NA	CASSLVGSLNTEAFF	TGTGCCAGCAGCTTAGTGGGCAGCCTGAACACTGAAGCTTTCTTT
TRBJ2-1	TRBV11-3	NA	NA	CASSYSEGDEQFF	TGTGCCAGCAGCTACTCCGAGGGGGATGAGCAGTTCTTC
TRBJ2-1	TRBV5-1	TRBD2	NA	CASSLRLAGALYNEQFF	TGCGCCAGCAGCTTAAGACTAGCGGGAGCCCTATACAATGAGCAGTTCTTC
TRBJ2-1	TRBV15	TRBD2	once	CATSTGLANYNEQFF	TGTGCCACCAGCACCGGACTAGCGAACTACAATGAGCAGTTCTTC
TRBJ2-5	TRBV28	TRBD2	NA	CASTTTRWGTSGGARQETQYF	TGTGCCAGCACCACTACGAGGTGGGGGACTAGCGGGGGGGCGCGGCAAGAGACCCAGTACTTC
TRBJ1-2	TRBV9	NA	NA	CASSVTPEVRFYGYTF	TGTGCCAGCAGCGTAACGCCGGAGGTCCGATTCTATGGCTACACCTTC
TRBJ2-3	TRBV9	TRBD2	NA	CASRGGEDTQYF	TGTGCCAGCCGGGGGGGGGAAGATACGCAGTATTTT
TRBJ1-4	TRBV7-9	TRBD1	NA	CASSSRQGKTEKLFF	TGTGCCAGCAGCTCTCGACAGGGGAAGACTGAAAAACTGTTTTTT
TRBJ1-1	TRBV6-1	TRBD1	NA	CASKDRGGTEAFF	TGTGCCAGCAAAGACAGGGGGGGCACTGAAGCTTTCTTT
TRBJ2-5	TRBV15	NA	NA	CATSPRDKTEETQYF	TGTGCCACCAGCCCTCGGGACAAGACAGAAGAGACCCAGTACTTC
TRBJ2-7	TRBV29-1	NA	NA	CSVKAGYEQYF	TGCAGCGTTAAAGCAGGGTACGAGCAGTACTTC
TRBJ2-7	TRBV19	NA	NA	CASSIVRQASYEQYF	TGTGCCAGTAGTATTGTACGGCAGGCCTCCTACGAGCAGTACTTC